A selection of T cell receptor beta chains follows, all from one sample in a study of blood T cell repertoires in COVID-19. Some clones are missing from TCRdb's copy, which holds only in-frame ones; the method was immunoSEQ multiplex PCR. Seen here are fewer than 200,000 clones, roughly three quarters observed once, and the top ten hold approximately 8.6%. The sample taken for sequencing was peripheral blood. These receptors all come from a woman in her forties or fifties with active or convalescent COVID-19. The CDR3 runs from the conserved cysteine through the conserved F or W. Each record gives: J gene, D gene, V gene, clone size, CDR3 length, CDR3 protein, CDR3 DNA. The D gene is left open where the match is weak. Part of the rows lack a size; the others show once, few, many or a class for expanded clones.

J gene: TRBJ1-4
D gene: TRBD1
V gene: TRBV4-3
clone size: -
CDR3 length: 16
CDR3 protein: CASSPGQGVTNEKLFF
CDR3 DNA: TGCGCCAGCAGCCCGGGACAGGGGGTAACTAATGAAAAACTGTTTTTT

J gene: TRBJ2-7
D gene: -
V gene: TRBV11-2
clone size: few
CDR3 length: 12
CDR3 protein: CASSRPGYQQYF
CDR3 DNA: TGTGCCAGCAGCCGCCCGGGGTATCAGCAGTACTTC

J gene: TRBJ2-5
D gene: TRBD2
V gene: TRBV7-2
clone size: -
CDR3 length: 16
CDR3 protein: CASSPGASGLAETQYF
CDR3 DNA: TGTGCCAGCAGCCCCGGGGCTAGCGGACTGGCGGAGACCCAGTACTTC

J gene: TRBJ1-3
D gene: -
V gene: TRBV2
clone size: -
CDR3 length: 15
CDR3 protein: CASSGQLNSGNTIYF
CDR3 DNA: TGTGCCAGCAGTGGACAGCTCAACTCTGGAAACACCATATATTTT

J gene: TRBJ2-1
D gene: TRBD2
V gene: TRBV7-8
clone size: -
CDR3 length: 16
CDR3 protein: CASGTQLAGGYNEQFF
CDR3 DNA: TGTGCCAGCGGGACCCAGCTAGCGGGGGGTTACAATGAGCAGTTCTTC

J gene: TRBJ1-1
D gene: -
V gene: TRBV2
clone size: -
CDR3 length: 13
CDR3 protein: CASRDTVNTEAFF
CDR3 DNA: TGTGCCAGCAGAGATACAGTGAACACTGAAGCTTTCTTT

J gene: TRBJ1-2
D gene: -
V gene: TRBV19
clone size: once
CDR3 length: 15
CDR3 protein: CASSIGDIPNYGYTF
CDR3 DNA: TGTGCCAGTAGTATCGGGGACATTCCCAACTATGGCTACACCTTC

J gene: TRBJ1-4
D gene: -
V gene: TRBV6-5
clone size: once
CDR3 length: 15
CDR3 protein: CASSYAGFPNEKLFF
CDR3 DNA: TGTGCCAGCAGTTACGCAGGGTTCCCGAATGAAAAACTGTTTTTT

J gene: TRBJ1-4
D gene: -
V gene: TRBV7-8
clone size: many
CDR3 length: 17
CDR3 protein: CASSLVPYTHQREKLFF
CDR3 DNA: TGTGCCAGCAGCTTAGTCCCTTACACCCACCAAAGAGAAAAACTGTTTTTT

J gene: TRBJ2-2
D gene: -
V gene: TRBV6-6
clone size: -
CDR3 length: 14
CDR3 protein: CASSYSSQSGELFF
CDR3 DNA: TGTGCCAGCAGTTACTCTTCCCAGTCCGGGGAGCTGTTTTTT

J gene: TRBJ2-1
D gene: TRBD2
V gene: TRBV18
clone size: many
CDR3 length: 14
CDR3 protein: CASSPIRGSGEQFF
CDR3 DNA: TGTGCCAGCTCACCGATTCGCGGGAGCGGTGAGCAGTTCTTC

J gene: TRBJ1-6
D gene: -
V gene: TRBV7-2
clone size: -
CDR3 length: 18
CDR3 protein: CASTLVAPSSSYNSPLHF
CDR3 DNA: TGTGCCAGCACCCTAGTAGCGCCCAGTAGCTCCTATAATTCACCCCTCCACTTT

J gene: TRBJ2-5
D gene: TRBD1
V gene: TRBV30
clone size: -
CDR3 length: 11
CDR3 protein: CASGTGETQYF
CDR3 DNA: TGTGCCTCTGGGACAGGAGAGACCCAGTACTTC

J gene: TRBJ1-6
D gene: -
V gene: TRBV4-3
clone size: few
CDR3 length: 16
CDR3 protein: CASSQARRGGDSPLHF
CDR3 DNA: TGCGCCAGCAGCCAGGCCCGACGCGGGGGGGATTCACCCCTCCACTTT

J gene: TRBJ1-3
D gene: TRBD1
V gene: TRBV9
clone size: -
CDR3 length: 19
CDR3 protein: CASSVDSGQVVFSGNTIYF
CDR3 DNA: TGTGCCAGCAGCGTCGATTCGGGACAGGTCGTCTTCTCTGGAAACACCATATATTTT

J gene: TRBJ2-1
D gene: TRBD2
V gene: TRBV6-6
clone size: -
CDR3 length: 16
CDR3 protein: CASSYALAGVGNEQFF
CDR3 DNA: TGTGCCAGCAGTTACGCCCTAGCGGGAGTAGGTAATGAGCAGTTCTTC

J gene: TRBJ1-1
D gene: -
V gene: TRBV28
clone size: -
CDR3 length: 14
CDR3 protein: CASSPPRRDTEAFF
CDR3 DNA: TGTGCCAGCAGTCCCCCACGGCGGGACACTGAAGCTTTCTTT

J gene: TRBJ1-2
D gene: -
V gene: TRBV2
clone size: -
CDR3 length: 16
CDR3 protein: CASSGLQGQVDYGYTF
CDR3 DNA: TGTGCCAGCAGTGGCCTACAGGGACAAGTTGACTATGGCTACACCTTC

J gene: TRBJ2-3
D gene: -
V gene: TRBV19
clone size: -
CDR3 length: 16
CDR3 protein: CASSTALGGRTDTQYF
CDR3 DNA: TGTGCCAGTAGTACAGCGCTGGGGGGGCGAACAGATACGCAGTATTTT

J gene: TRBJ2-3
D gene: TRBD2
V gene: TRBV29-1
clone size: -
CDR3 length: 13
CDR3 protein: CSVVTSGRGTQYF
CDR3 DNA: TGCAGCGTGGTTACTAGCGGGAGGGGTACGCAGTATTTT

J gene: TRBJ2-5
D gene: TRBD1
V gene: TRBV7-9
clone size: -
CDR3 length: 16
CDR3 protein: CASSYLGTENQETQYF
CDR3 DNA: TGTGCCAGCAGCTATTTAGGGACAGAGAATCAAGAGACCCAGTACTTC

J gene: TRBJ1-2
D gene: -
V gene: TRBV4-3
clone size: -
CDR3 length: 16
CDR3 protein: CASSRILRQDSYGYTF
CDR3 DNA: TGCGCCAGCAGCCGAATCCTGAGACAGGATAGTTATGGCTACACCTTC

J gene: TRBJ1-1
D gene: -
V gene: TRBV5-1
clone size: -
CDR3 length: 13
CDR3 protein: CASSATVNTEAFF
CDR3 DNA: TGCGCCAGCAGCGCTACAGTGAACACTGAAGCTTTCTTT

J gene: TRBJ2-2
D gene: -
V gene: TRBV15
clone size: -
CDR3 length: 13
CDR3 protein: CATSSSPPGELFF
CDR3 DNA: TGTGCCACCAGCAGTAGTCCCCCCGGGGAGCTGTTTTTT

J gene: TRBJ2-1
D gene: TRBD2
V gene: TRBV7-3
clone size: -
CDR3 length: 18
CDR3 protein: CASTLRLAGGPRDNEQFF
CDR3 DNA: TGTGCCAGCACCTTAAGGCTAGCGGGAGGGCCCAGGGATAATGAGCAGTTCTTC

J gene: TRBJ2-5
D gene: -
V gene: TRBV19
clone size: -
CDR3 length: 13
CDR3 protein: CASSVREKETQYF
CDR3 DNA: TGTGCCAGTAGTGTCCGGGAAAAGGAGACCCAGTACTTC

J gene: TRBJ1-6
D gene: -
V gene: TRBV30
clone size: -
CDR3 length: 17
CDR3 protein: CAWSEMGLGLTNSPLHF
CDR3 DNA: TGTGCCTGGAGTGAAATGGGACTTGGGTTAACTAATTCACCCCTCCACTTT